This record concerns one T cell receptor beta chain sequence. It lacks a known antigen. The record has no base qualities; no much larger clone is one base away. V sheds 1 base and J sheds 7 bases, leaving 1 base between their ends. The cysteine opens and the phenylalanine closes a CDR3 of 11 amino acids. CDR3 DNA is the only sequence kept; it has 33 bases, read in frame from the first base. From the germline V gene (reference sequence), CDR1 is SEHNR and CDR2 is FQNEAQ. What this sample's time point label stands for: baseline before first vaccination. Vaccinee samples were obtained from the UK trials COV001 and COV002, which included a single-blind randomized controlled phase 2/3 trial of AZD1222 (ChAdOx1 nCoV-19) in healthy adults. For TCRbeta chain sequencing, PBMC samples from trial participants were taken at day 0 and at day 28 after the second dose. The sample is drawn from a study of T cell responses to AZD1222 COVID-19 vaccine (dated by TCRdb to the early 2020s). Looking at the study overall: AZD1222 recipients whose second dose came at about 4 weeks and those whose second dose came at about 12 weeks were combined into one group, since spike-specific TCR depth and breadth did not differ between the two schedules. TCR sequencing covered about 230 trial participants: 200 to 220 given two doses of AZD1222 and 26 given two doses of MenACWY control vaccine. Trial participants were enrolled by age into subgroups of 18-55, 56-69 and 70-plus years, and about 150, 27 and 61 TCR-sequenced participants, respectively, were included in these subgroups. Study-wide conclusions, independent of this receptor: Most participants were white British and females outnumbered males, and the authors suggested that clonal diversity may have been underestimated. A significant rise in spike-specific TCR breadth and depth was observed after two AZD1222 doses relative to day 0 and relative to MenACWY recipients. The 56-69-year group was small, and its depth increase did not reach significance, likely because of low power. Vaccine-associated CD4 TCRs spanned the whole spike protein, with dominant responses in regions 160-218 and 743-854. Because no samples from the day 14 peak response were available, repertoires could be characterized only after the peak T cell response. Nearly half of unique spike-specific TCRs reportedly recognized epitopes outside regions mutated in the B.1.351 and B.1.1.7 variants. Conclusions about previously exposed vaccinees are limited, since just 5 or 6 AZD1222 recipients were seropositive for SARS-CoV-2 at baseline.

The CDR3 regions of human TCRbeta chains were subjected to immunosequencing. Per the source publication's procedure: TCRs in the repertoires were matched against a reference library of SARS-CoV-2-specific TCRs that had been generated with the MIRA antigen-specificity platform. Breadth was defined as the fraction of unique TCRs that were SARS-CoV-2-associated. Depth was defined as the fraction of total T cells that were SARS-CoV-2-associated. Each spike-specific TCR was assigned to its reactive spike region and to a CD4 or CD8 class using the MIRA data. Log10-transformed breadth and depth values were compared by one-way ANOVA with Sidak's multiple comparisons tests. The immuneACCESS repertoire file appears here via TCRdb, limited to in-frame rearrangements. These files lack a portion of the clones; in checked studies, under half of the deficit traces to unresolved V genes, and the cause of the others is not known. Clone size and the V and J calls come from that table; the DNA yielded D and trimming. This sample comprises more than 110,000 clones, around nine tenths of them detected only once. The ten top clones hold 3.4% of the sample.

The sample in question was peripheral blood, obtained on day 0 of AZD1222 vaccination. This receptor chain uses TRBV7-9 and TRBJ1-4; confidence is insufficient to name the D gene. The clonotype was recovered from an adult in good health. Here is the DNA: TGTGCCAGCAGCTTAGTTGAAAAACTGTTTTTT. Its protein product is CASSLVEKLFF.